Listed here are 24 T cell receptor beta chains from one sample, sequenced in a study of identifying expanded T cells in peripheral blood. The repertoire was sequenced with immunoSEQ multiplex PCR; TCRdb's copy has only in-frame clones and lacks some. The sample has around 91,000 clones; approximately 89% are singletons. Specimen: blood. These TCRs come from a person aged 18 to 70 in good health.

The genes are TRBV7-3 and TRBJ2-2; TRBD2 matches 11 bases. V trimming: 2 bases; J trimming: 5 bases; junction bases outside the gene matches: 7. From germline, CDR1 is SGHTA and CDR2 FQGTGA. This CDR3 is 17 amino acids long. CDR3 coding DNA: TGTGCCAGCAGCTTACCACTAGCGGGAGTACTTACCGGGGAGCTGTTTTTT. Protein product: CASSLPLAGVLTGELFF.

The V gene is TRBV5-1, the J gene TRBJ2-1; 11 bases map to TRBD1. This CDR3 is built from 15 residues. CDR1 SGHRS and CDR2 YFSETQ come from the germline V gene. The V segment lost 3 bases and the J segment 8 bases; nucleotides outside the gene matches: 7. Here the CDR3 reads CASSSDRGLYDEQFF. In DNA, the CDR3 is TGCGCCAGCAGCTCGGACAGGGGGCTATACGATGAGCAGTTCTTC.

The rearrangement joins TRBV7-6 to TRBJ1-5; D is unresolved. V lost 4 bases, J lost 6 bases, and 16 bases lay in between. Germline V gene lookup returns CDR1 SGHVS and CDR2 FNYEAQ. The CDR3 totals 15 residues. In DNA, the CDR3 is TGTGCCAGCAGCTCTGCGCGGTGTTCGGCTCAGCCCCAGCATTTT. It specifies CASSSARCSAQPQHF.

The chain employs TRBV6-4 and TRBJ2-1; D is ambiguous. CDR3 length: 14 amino acids. Germline lookup yields CDR1 MRHNA and CDR2 SNTAGT. Trimming pared 3 bases from V and 6 bases from J, leaving 12 bases between. The CDR3 coding sequence is TGTGCCAGCAGTGAGGGCGCTGGGCCCAATGAGCAGTTCTTC. The encoded protein is CASSEGAGPNEQFF.

This CDR3 is CASSPDLLSEQYF. As DNA, the CDR3 is TGTGCCAGCAGCCCGGACCTGCTCAGCGAGCAGTACTTC. The V and J genes are TRBV7-2 and TRBJ2-7, with unresolved D. V was shortened by 5 bases and J by 6 bases, with 14 bases between the two germline ends. The germline V gene has CDR1 SGHTA and CDR2 FQGNSA. The CDR3 has 13 amino acids.

The chain carries TRBV30 and TRBJ2-5; no firm D call. CDR3 size: 12 residues. The germline CDR1 and CDR2 sequences are GTSNPN and SVGIG (reference sequence). Between the trimmed V and J ends, which lost 1 base and 4 bases, there was a span of 7 bases. The CDR3 here is CAWSERGETQYF. In DNA form, the CDR3 reads TGTGCCTGGAGTGAACGCGGAGAGACCCAGTACTTC.

V and J are TRBV2 and TRBJ2-7; 11 nucleotides align to TRBD1. Germline V lookup: CDR1 SNHLY, CDR2 FYNNEI. V dropped 8 bases and J dropped 4; count of bases not matched to a gene: 10. The CDR3 spans 15 residues. The CDR3 is CASLTTRDRGYEQYF. The CDR3 bases are TGTGCCAGCCTCACCACCCGGGACAGGGGGTACGAGCAGTACTTC. The complete variable domain, with remaining parts taken from reference TRBV2 and TRBJ2-7, reads EPEVTQTPSHQVTQMGQEVILRCVPISNHLYFYWYRQILGQKVEFLVSFYNNEISEKSEIFDDQFSVERPDGSNFTLKIRSTKLEDSAMYFCASLTTRDRGYEQYFGPGTRLTVT.

The chain carries TRBV5-6 and TRBJ2-5, with 14 bases identical to TRBD2. V was clipped by 3 bases and J by 4 bases; unmatched bases: 2. The CDR3 totals 15 residues. CDR1 is SGHDT, CDR2 YYEEEE, per germline. The CDR3 coding sequence is TGTGCCAGCAGCTGGGGACTAGCGGGGGTAGAGACCCAGTACTTC. It translates to CASSWGLAGVETQYF. The full variable domain, its missing parts supplied by reference TRBV5-6 and TRBJ2-5, is DAGVTQSPTHLIKTRGQQVTLRCSPKSGHDTVSWYQQALGQGPQFIFQYYEEEERQRGNFPDRFSGHQFPNYSSELNVNALLLGDSALYLCASSWGLAGVETQYFGPGTRLLVL.

The chain couples TRBV11-1 to TRBJ2-5; D ambiguous. Germline-derived CDR1 and CDR2 are SGHAT and FQDESV (reference sequence). Trimming stripped 2 bases from V and 3 bases from J, with 4 bases between. The CDR3 spans 12 residues. CDR3 DNA: TGTGCCAGCAGCTTAAATGAAGAGACCCAGTACTTC. It specifies CASSLNEETQYF.

The chain is built from TRBV7-9 and TRBJ2-7; possibly TRBD2 for D (5 bases). The CDR3 runs to 12 residues. The V and J ends lost 5 bases and 4 bases respectively, with 9 bases between them. Germline lookup yields CDR1 SEHNR and CDR2 FQNEAQ (reference sequence). The CDR3 spells CASSLDWYEQYF. Here the CDR3 DNA reads TGTGCCAGCAGCCTGGACTGGTACGAGCAGTACTTC. The whole variable domain, remainder taken from reference TRBV7-9 and TRBJ2-7, is DTGVSQNPRHKITKRGQNVTFRCDPISEHNRLYWYRQTLGQGPEFLTYFQNEAQLEKSRLLSDRFSAERPKGSFSTLEIQRTEQGDSAMYLCASSLDWYEQYFGPGTRLTVT.

The chain uses TRBV2 and TRBJ1-1, with a weak D call TRBD1 (5 bases). V was shortened by 1 base and J by 11 bases, with 17 bases between the two germline ends. Germline V gene lookup returns CDR1 SNHLY and CDR2 FYNNEI. The CDR3 extends over 14 amino acids. This CDR3 reads CASSEEGGGSVAFF. DNA of the CDR3: TGTGCCAGCAGTGAAGAAGGCGGGGGGAGCGTGGCTTTCTTT.

This clone was seen more than once but under ten times. The chain couples TRBV6-4 to TRBJ2-2, with a possible D match to TRBD2 (5 bases). Germline V lookup: CDR1 MRHNA, CDR2 SNTAGT. The CDR3 is 13 amino acids. Deletions cut 2 bases from V and 4 bases from J, with 5 bases between. This CDR3 is CASSDGSTGELFF. In DNA, the CDR3 is TGTGCCAGCAGTGACGGGAGCACCGGGGAGCTGTTTTTT.

The rearrangement uses TRBV28 and TRBJ2-1; 11 nucleotides line up with TRBD2. Germline V gene data show CDR1 as MDHEN and CDR2 as SYDVKM. The CDR3 contains 14 residues. Trimming took 6 bases from V and 3 from J; bases not matched to a gene: 1. The CDR3 here is CASRGLADYNEQFF. The CDR3 DNA follows: TGTGCCAGCAGGGGACTAGCGGACTACAATGAGCAGTTCTTC.

In this sample, this clone turned up once. The chain combines TRBV5-1 with TRBJ1-6; D gene ambiguous. Germline CDR1 and CDR2: SGHRS and YFSETQ. Trimming left V 0 bases short and J 9 bases short, with 13 bases between. This CDR3 contains 15 residues. CDR3 loop: CASSLEGGFSSPLHF. The CDR3 region has the DNA TGCGCCAGCAGCTTGGAGGGAGGGTTTAGTTCACCCCTCCACTTT. Drawing the rest from reference TRBV5-1 and TRBJ1-6, the complete variable domain is KAGVTQTPRYLIKTRGQQVTLSCSPISGHRSVSWYQQTPGQGLQFLFEYFSETQRNKGNFPGRFSGRQFSNSRSEMNVSTLELGDSALYLCASSLEGGFSSPLHFGNGTRLTVT.

This chain joins TRBV6-5 and TRBJ1-1; D unresolved. With 2 bases removed from V and 0 bases from J, the gap between germline ends came to 13 bases. Germline V gene lookup returns CDR1 MNHEY and CDR2 SVGAGI. The CDR3 spans 16 residues. CDR3 region: CASSYRVSGMNTEAFF. Here the CDR3 DNA reads TGTGCCAGCAGTTACAGGGTTTCGGGGATGAACACTGAAGCTTTCTTT.

V and J are TRBV9 and TRBJ2-7, with D perhaps TRBD1 or TRBD2 (5 bases each). Germline CDR1 and CDR2: SGDLS and YYNGEE. The CDR3 runs to 18 residues. Trimming removed 3 bases at V and 6 bases at J, with 28 bases between. The CDR3 is CASSGSINRDQQGVEQYF. The CDR3 DNA reads as TGTGCCAGCAGCGGGAGCATTAACCGGGATCAACAAGGGGTCGAGCAGTACTTC.

This clone appeared once. The chain uses TRBV27 and TRBJ2-7; perhaps TRBD1 as D (6 bases). The CDR3 sequence is 14 residues long. Germline V lookup: CDR1 MNHEY, CDR2 SMNVEV (reference sequence). Trimming removed 4 bases at V and 6 bases at J, with 16 bases between. The CDR3 DNA is TGTGCCAGCAGTTACGGGCAGGGGTCTTCCGAGCAGTACTTC. This gives the protein CASSYGQGSSEQYF.

This clone was seen once. The V gene is TRBV6-1, the J gene TRBJ2-7; 7 bases map to TRBD1. The CDR3 runs to 15 residues. CDR1 and CDR2 (germline): MNHNS, SASEGT. Losses at the gene ends were 6 bases for V and 6 bases for J; bases not matched to a gene: 14. CDR3 sequence: CASRRQGLLAGEQYF. The CDR3 DNA sequence: TGTGCCAGCAGGAGACAGGGTCTGCTGGCGGGCGAGCAGTACTTC.

Here the CDR3 DNA reads TGCGCCAGCAGCTCGACAGGGGGCATGGGTGAGCAGTTCTTC. Protein: CASSSTGGMGEQFF. J is TRBJ2-1 and V is TRBV5-1; 10 positions match TRBD1. Germline CDR1 reads SGHRS; CDR2 reads YFSETQ. With V trimmed by 3 bases and J by 9 bases, 6 bases remained unmatched. The length of the CDR3 is 14 residues.

The chain links TRBV5-1 to TRBJ2-5; possible D gene TRBD1, 5 bases. Germline assignment: CDR1 SGHRS and CDR2 YFSETQ. Trimming pared 4 bases from V and 4 bases from J, leaving 17 bases between. This CDR3 is 15 amino acids long. CDR3 region: CASSPGESRGETQYF. The DNA for the CDR3 is TGCGCCAGCAGCCCCGGAGAGTCTAGGGGAGAGACCCAGTACTTC.

The chain joins TRBV28 to TRBJ2-3; 14 bases match TRBD2. CDR3 length equals 20 residues. Germline trimming cut 1 base from V and 0 bases from J; bases unmatched to any gene: 9. Germline CDR1 reads MDHEN; CDR2 reads SYDVKM. CDR3 nucleotides: TGTGCCAGCAGTTTATTGGGACTAGCGGGAGAGGGTTCTAGCACAGATACGCAGTATTTT. Protein: CASSLLGLAGEGSSTDTQYF.

V gene TRBV5-1 combines with J gene TRBJ1-1; D is ambiguous. Looked up from germline, CDR1 is SGHRS and CDR2 is YFSETQ. The CDR3 length is 15 residues. V was shortened by 0 bases and J by 0 bases, with 9 bases between the two germline ends. The CDR3 DNA reads as TGCGCCAGCAGCTTGGAGCGGGCGGTGAACACTGAAGCTTTCTTT. The encoded protein is CASSLERAVNTEAFF.

The table lists this clone with a count of one. The genes are TRBV7-8 and TRBJ2-1; 8 positions agree with TRBD1. Germline V lookup: CDR1 SGHVS, CDR2 FQNEAQ. The CDR3 runs to 15 residues. Losses at the gene ends were 5 bases for V and 8 bases for J; bases not matched to a gene: 11. CDR3: CASSLGQGAADEQFF. In nucleotides, the CDR3 is TGTGCCAGCAGCCTCGGGCAGGGGGCAGCGGATGAGCAGTTCTTC. Variable domain in full (rest from reference TRBV7-8 and TRBJ2-1): GAGVSQSPRYKVAKRGQDVALRCDPISGHVSLFWYQQALGQGPEFLTYFQNEAQLDKSGLPSDRFFAERPEGSVSTLKIQRTQQEDSAVYLCASSLGQGAADEQFFGPGTRLTVL.

The V and J genes are TRBV13 and TRBJ2-4; TRBD2 aligns across 12 bases. Germline trimming cut 5 bases from V and 7 bases from J; bases unmatched to any gene: 9. CDR1 PRHDT and CDR2 FYEKMQ come from the germline V gene (reference sequence). The CDR3 runs 16 residues. This CDR3 is CASSPSTSGRGNIQYF. The CDR3 nucleotides are TGTGCCAGCAGCCCGTCGACTAGCGGGAGAGGGAACATTCAGTACTTC.